This T cell receptor (beta chain) was identified during a study of STAT5B mutations in CD4+ large granular lymphocyte leukemia. Method: immunoSEQ multiplex PCR; TCRdb's copy keeps in-frame clones and lacks some. In the table there are about 48,000 clones, about 70% of which are singletons. The germline CDR1 and CDR2 sequences are SGHDT and YYEEEE. The CDR3 is made up of 17 amino acids. The V end was cut by 4 bases, the J end by 2 bases, with 21 bases between. The clonotype originates from a human donor in good health. Material: CD4+ T cells from blood buffy coats. The chain is built from TRBV5-6 and TRBJ2-5, with D possibly matching TRBD1 (6 bases). The CDR3 nucleotides read TGTGCCAGCAGCGGCCGGCTATCAGGGGACGGTCAAGAGACCCAGTACTTC. Translation gives CASSGRLSGDGQETQYF.